One TCR beta chain is described in this entry. CDR1 is SEHNR and CDR2 is FQNEAQ in the germline V gene (reference sequence). V lost 5 bases, J lost 3 bases, and 4 bases stayed unmatched. CDR3 size: 14 residues. The data derive from a study of OX40 agonist ivuxolimab in advanced cancers. Study-level background: Patients got intravenous ivuxolimab at 0.01 to 10 mg/kg every 2 weeks. People in dose escalation had one of these cancers: hepatocellular carcinoma, melanoma, renal cell or head and neck cancer.

The data were produced by immunoSEQ multiplex PCR, yet TCRdb's version contains in-frame clones alone and is incomplete. Seen here are roughly 49,000 clones, about 88% observed once, and the top ten hold 3% to 4%. The sample in question was CD4+ or CD8+ T cells sorted from blood, obtained in a trial of the OX40 agonist ivuxolimab. The receptor comes from an adult with an advanced solid tumor such as melanoma, head and neck, liver or kidney cancer. This rearrangement joins TRBV7-9 to TRBJ2-7, with 10 bases identical to TRBD1. In DNA form, the CDR3 reads TGTGCCAGCAGCCCACGGACAGGGGGCTACGAGCAGTACTTC. Translation gives CASSPRTGGYEQYF.